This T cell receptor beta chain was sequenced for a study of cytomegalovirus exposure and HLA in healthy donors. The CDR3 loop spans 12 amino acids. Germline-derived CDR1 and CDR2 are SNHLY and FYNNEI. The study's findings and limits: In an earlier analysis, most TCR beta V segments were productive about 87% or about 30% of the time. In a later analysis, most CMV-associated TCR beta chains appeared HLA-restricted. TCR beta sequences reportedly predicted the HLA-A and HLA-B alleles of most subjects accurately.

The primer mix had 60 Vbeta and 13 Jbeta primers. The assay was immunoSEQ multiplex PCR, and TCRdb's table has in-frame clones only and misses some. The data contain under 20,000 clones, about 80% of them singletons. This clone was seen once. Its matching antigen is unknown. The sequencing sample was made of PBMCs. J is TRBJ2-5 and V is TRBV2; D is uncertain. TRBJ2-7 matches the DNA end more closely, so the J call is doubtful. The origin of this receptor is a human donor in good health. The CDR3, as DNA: TGTGCCAGCAGTGCCACCCGCTACGAGCAGTACTTC. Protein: CASSATRYEQYF.